This T cell receptor (beta chain) was retrieved from a study of blood T cell repertoires in COVID-19. Original data processing: Cell counts per sample came from amplifying reference gene primers. Sequencing used immunoSEQ multiplex PCR; TCRdb keeps in-frame clones, though not all of them. Clone size and V and J calls were adopted from that table, with D and trimming inferred from the DNA. The sample lists some 160,000 clones; more than 70% were seen once. The CDR3 loop spans 23 amino acids. This chain joins TRBV21-1 and TRBJ2-2; the DNA was not compared with TRBD2, the D call given in the table. TRBV21-1 is a listed pseudogene. This receptor was obtained from a man between 50 and 59 years old who had recovered from COVID-19. The sample was peripheral blood. Here the CDR3 DNA reads TGTGCCAGCAGCAAAGCCCACCCCACGGGTTTTAGTCCCTATACTAAGAACACCGGGGAGCTGTTTTTT. Protein product: CASSKAHPTGFSPYTKNTGELFF.